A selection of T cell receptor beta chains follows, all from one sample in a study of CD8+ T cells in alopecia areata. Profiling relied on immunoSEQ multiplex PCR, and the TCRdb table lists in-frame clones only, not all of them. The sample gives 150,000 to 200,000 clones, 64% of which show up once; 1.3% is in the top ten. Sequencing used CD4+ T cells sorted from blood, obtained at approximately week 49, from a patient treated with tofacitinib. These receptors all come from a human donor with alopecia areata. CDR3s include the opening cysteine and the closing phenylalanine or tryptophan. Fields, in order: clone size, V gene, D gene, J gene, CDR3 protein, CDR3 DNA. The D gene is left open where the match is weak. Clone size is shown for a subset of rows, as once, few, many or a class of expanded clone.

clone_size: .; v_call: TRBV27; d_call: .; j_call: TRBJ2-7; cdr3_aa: CASSGQQPLYEQYF; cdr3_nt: TGTGCCAGCAGCGGACAGCAGCCCCTCTACGAGCAGTACTTC
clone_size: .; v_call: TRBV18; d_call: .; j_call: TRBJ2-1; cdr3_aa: CASPKNPGPSYNEQFF; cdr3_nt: TGTGCCAGCCCGAAGAACCCGGGACCGTCATACAATGAGCAGTTCTTC
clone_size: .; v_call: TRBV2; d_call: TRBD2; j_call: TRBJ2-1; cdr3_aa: CASSSPGLAMDEQFF; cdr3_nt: TGTGCCAGCAGCTCACCGGGACTAGCGATGGATGAGCAGTTCTTC
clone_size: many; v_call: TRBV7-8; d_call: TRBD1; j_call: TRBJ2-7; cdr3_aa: CASSLGQGAYEQYF; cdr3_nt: TGTGCCAGCAGCTTGGGACAGGGGGCGTACGAGCAGTACTTC
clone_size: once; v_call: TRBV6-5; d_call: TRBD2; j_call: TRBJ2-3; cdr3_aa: CASRIAGATDTQYF; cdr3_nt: TGTGCCAGCAGAATAGCGGGGGCCACAGATACGCAGTATTTT
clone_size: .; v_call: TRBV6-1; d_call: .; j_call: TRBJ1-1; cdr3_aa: CASSEDWVGIEAFF; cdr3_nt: TGTGCCAGCAGTGAAGACTGGGTCGGGATTGAAGCTTTCTTT
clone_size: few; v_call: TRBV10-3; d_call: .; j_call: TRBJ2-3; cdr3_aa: CATREDSSGDTQYF; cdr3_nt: TGTGCCACCAGAGAGGACTCTTCGGGAGATACGCAGTATTTT
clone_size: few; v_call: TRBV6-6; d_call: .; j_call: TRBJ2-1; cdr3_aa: CASTSGSRNDNEQFF; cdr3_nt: TGTGCCAGCACCTCCGGGTCCCGAAACGACAATGAGCAGTTCTTC
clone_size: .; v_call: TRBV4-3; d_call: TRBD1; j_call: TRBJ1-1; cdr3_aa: CASRGQEQGAFSEAFF; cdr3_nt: TGCGCCAGCAGGGGACAAGAACAGGGGGCGTTCTCTGAAGCTTTCTTT
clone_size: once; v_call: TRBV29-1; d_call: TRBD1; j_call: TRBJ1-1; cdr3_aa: CSVEDGQENEAFF; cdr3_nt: TGCAGCGTTGAAGATGGACAGGAGAACGAAGCTTTCTTT
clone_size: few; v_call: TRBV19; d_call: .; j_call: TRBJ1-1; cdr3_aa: CASTGTEAFF; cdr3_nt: TGTGCCAGTACCGGGACTGAAGCTTTCTTT
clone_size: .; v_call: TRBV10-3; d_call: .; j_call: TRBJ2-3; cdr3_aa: CAISEPFKTQYF; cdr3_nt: TGTGCCATCAGTGAGCCTTTCAAAACGCAGTATTTT
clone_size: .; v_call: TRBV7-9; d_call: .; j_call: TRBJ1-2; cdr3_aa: CASTRGEGDNYGYTF; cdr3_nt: TGTGCCAGCACACGAGGCGAGGGTGACAACTATGGCTACACCTTC
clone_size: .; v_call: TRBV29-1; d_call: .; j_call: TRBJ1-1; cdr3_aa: CSVGDSEAFF; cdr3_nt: TGCAGCGTTGGCGACAGTGAAGCTTTCTTT
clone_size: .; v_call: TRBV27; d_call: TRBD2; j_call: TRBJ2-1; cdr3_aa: CASSSGLAGGLAFF; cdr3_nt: TGTGCCAGCAGTTCGGGACTAGCGGGGGGTCTCGCGTTCTTC
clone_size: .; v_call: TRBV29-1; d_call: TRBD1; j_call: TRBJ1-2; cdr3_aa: CSVDHANRGPNGYTF; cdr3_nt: TGCAGCGTTGATCACGCAAACAGGGGGCCTAATGGCTACACCTTC
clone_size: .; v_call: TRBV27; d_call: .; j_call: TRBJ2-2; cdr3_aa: CASSSSGTNTGELFF; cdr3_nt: TGTGCCAGCAGTTCAAGCGGAACGAACACCGGGGAGCTGTTTTTT
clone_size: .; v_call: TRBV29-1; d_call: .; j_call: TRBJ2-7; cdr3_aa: CSVSKGHLWGEQYF; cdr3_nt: TGCAGCGTCAGTAAGGGACACCTATGGGGCGAGCAGTACTTC
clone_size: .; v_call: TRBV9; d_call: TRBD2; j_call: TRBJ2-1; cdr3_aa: CASSVSGGGIGEQFF; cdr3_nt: TGTGCCAGCAGCGTGTCGGGCGGGGGGATCGGTGAGCAGTTCTTC
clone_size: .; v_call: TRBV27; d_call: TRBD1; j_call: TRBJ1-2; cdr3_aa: CASRTTGSYGYTF; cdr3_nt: TGTGCCAGCAGGACGACAGGGTCCTATGGCTACACCTTC
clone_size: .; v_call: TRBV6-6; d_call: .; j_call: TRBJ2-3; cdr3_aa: CASSDSTDTQYF; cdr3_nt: TGTGCCAGCAGTGACAGCACAGATACGCAGTATTTT
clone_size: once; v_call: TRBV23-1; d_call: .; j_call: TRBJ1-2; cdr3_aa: CASSQSQGIYGYTF; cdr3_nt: TGCGCCAGCAGTCAATCGCAGGGAATCTATGGCTACACCTTC
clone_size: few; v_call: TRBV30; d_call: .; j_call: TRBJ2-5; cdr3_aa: CAWSRTDRETQYF; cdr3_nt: TGTGCCTGGAGTAGGACAGATAGAGAGACCCAGTACTTC
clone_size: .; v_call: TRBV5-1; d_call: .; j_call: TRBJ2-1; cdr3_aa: CASSLAGRDNEQFF; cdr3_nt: TGCGCCAGCAGCTTGGCGGGACGGGACAATGAGCAGTTCTTC
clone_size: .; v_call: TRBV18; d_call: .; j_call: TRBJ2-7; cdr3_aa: CASSPGLALEQYF; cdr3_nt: TGTGCCAGCTCACCAGGGCTAGCCCTCGAGCAGTACTTC
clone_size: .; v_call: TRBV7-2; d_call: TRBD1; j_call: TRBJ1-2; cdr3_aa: CASSLVSPGTDVLYGYTF; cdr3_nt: TGTGCCAGCAGCTTAGTTTCCCCCGGGACAGATGTTCTCTATGGCTACACCTTC
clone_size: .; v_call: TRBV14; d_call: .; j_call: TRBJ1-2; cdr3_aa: CASSPPGPIYGYTF; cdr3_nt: TGTGCCAGCAGCCCTCCGGGACCGATCTATGGCTACACCTTC
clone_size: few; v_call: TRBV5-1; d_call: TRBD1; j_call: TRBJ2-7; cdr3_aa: CASSGDRDYEQYF; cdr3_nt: TGCGCCAGCAGCGGAGACAGGGACTACGAGCAGTACTTC
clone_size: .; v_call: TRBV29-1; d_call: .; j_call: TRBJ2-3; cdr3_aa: CSVELQTESTDTQYF; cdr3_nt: TGCAGCGTTGAACTTCAGACAGAAAGCACAGATACGCAGTATTTT
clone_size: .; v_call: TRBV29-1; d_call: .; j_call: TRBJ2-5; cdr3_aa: CSVQQIQETQYF; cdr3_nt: TGCAGCGTTCAACAGATCCAAGAGACCCAGTACTTC
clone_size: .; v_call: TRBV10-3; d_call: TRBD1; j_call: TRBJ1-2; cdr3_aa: CAISESRTDRHYGYTF; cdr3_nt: TGTGCCATCAGTGAGTCCCGGACGGACAGGCACTATGGCTACACCTTC
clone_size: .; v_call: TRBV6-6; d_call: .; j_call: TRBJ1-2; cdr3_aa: CASTTPKGANYGYTF; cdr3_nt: TGTGCCAGCACCACTCCTAAAGGGGCTAACTATGGCTACACCTTC
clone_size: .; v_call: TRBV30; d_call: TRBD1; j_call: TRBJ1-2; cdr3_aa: CAWSERTGYYGYTF; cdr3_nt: TGTGCCTGGAGTGAGAGGACAGGATACTATGGCTACACCTTC
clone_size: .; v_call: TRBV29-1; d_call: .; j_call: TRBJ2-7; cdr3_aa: CSVRDKPYEQYF; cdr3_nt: TGCAGCGTTCGGGACAAACCCTACGAGCAGTACTTC
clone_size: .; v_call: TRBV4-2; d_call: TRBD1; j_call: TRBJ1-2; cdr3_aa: CASSQSGQGGYGYTF; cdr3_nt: TGTGCCAGCAGCCAATCGGGACAGGGAGGGTATGGCTACACCTTC
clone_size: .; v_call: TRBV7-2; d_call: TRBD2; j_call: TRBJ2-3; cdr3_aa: CASSRGLAGSTDTQYF; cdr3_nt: TGTGCCAGCAGCCGGGGACTAGCGGGCAGCACAGATACGCAGTATTTT
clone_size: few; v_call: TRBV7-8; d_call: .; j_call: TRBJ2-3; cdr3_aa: CASSPALRGPDTQYF; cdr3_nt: TGTGCCAGCAGCCCGGCACTCCGGGGCCCAGATACGCAGTATTTT
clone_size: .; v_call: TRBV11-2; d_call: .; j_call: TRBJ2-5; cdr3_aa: CASSRRGRETQYF; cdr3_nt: TGTGCCAGCAGCCGCCGGGGGAGAGAGACCCAGTACTTC
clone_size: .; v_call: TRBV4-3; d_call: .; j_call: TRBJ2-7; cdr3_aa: CASSQEVGSSYEQYF; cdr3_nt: TGCGCCAGCAGCCAAGAAGTGGGGAGCTCCTACGAGCAGTACTTC
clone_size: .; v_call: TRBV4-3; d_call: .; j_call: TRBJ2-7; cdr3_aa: CASSQGLGEQYF; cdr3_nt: TGCGCCAGCAGCCAAGGTCTGGGGGAGCAGTACTTC
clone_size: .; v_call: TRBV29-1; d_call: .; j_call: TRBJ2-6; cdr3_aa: CSVRQDSGANVLTF; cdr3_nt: TGCAGCGTCCGACAGGACTCTGGGGCCAACGTCCTGACTTTC